These 19 T cell receptor beta chains share one sample of origin, sequenced in a study of blood T cells in healthy people across ages. Through a sample-barcoded 5' primer and a J-beta primer mix, a second PCR was run for 7 to 11 cycles. Using its own MiXCR run on the 5' RACE reads, TCRdb lists one record per CDR3 protein. The sample lists about 720,000 distinct CDR3 sequences, more than 20% seen once, with approximately 3.7% in the top ten. These data were also reused for a study on T cells of mothers and their children.

Sequenced material: blood. All receptors derive from a boy aged 5-17 years in good health.

This clonotype was observed a handful of times. As DNA, the CDR3 is TGTGCCAGCACCCTAGCCGGGTCAACCGAGCAGTACTTC. Amino acids: CASTLAGSTEQYF. The chain uses TRBV12-3 or TRBV12-4 and TRBJ2-5, with D tentatively TRBD2 (5 bases). TRBJ2-7 explains the end of the DNA better; the J call may be wrong. This CDR3 comprises 13 residues.

This clonotype was seen only a few times. The V gene is TRBV28, the J gene TRBJ2-1; D unresolved. The CDR3 contains 13 residues. CDR1 is MDHEN, CDR2 SYDVKM, per germline. The ends were cut back, 3 bases at V and 8 bases at J, with 11 bases in the middle. CDR3 DNA: TGTGCCAGCAGTTTCTTTCCCGGCGATGAGCAGTTCTTC. Translated: CASSFFPGDEQFF.

This clonotype was counted a few times. The genes are TRBV7-8 and TRBJ2-5, with 8 bases lining up with TRBD1. The J segment lost 0 bases and the V segment lost 0 bases, leaving 12 bases of the junction unmatched. The germline gives CDR1 SGHVS, CDR2 FQNEAQ. This CDR3 spans 19 amino acids. CDR3 sequence reads: CASSLAVTWTGPNQETQYF. The CDR3 bases are TGTGCCAGCAGCTTAGCCGTAACCTGGACAGGGCCCAACCAAGAGACCCAGTACTTC.

This clonotype showed up just a few times. The chain couples TRBV20-1 to TRBJ2-1, with TRBD2 matching 14 bases. CDR3 length: 18 residues. V shed 6 bases and J 7 bases; nucleotides not matched to a gene: 17. Per germline, CDR1 DFQATT and CDR2 SNEGSKA (reference sequence). This chain's CDR3 is CSAESRQGGLAGVNEQFF. CDR3 DNA: TGCAGTGCAGAGTCAAGGCAGGGGGGACTAGCGGGAGTTAATGAGCAGTTCTTC.

V usage is TRBV4-3 and J usage is TRBJ2-5; 9 bases match TRBD2. Germline V lookup: CDR1 LGHNA, CDR2 YSLEER. Germline trimming cut 1 base from V and 5 bases from J; bases unmatched to any gene: 8. The CDR3 loop spans 16 amino acids. The CDR3 spells CASSQVVERGVETQYF. The CDR3 DNA follows: TGCGCCAGCAGCCAAGTGGTTGAGCGGGGGGTCGAGACCCAGTACTTC.

This rearrangement joins TRBV27 to TRBJ2-5; 7 nucleotides match TRBD1. V gave up 5 bases and J gave up 0 bases; unmatched junction bases: 6. The germline CDR1 and CDR2 sequences are MNHEY and SMNVEV (reference sequence). The CDR3 spans 15 residues. The CDR3 here is CASSPDRENQETQYF. CDR3 in DNA: TGTGCCAGCAGTCCTGACAGGGAGAACCAAGAGACCCAGTACTTC.

The chain combines TRBV29-1 with TRBJ1-4; 9 bases align to TRBD1. This CDR3 comprises 16 residues. The ends lost 0 bases at V and 7 bases at J; junction bases unmatched: 9. Germline CDR1 reads SQVTM; CDR2 reads ANQGSEA. The CDR3 here is CSVEDHLDRGSEKLFF. The CDR3 DNA reads TGCAGCGTTGAAGATCATTTGGACAGGGGTAGTGAAAAACTGTTTTTT.

The chain combines TRBV27 with TRBJ2-3; D not resolved. The CDR3 contains 13 residues. Trimming shortened V by 5 bases and J by 4 bases, and 10 bases separated the two germline ends. Germline V lookup: CDR1 MNHEY, CDR2 SMNVEV (reference sequence). The CDR3 DNA reads as TGTGCCAGCAGTCCATTGCCCCCAGATACGCAGTATTTT. As protein: CASSPLPPDTQYF.

The V call is TRBV7-2, the J call TRBJ2-5, with D possibly matching TRBD1 (6 bases). Germline CDR1 reads SGHTA; CDR2 reads FQGNSA. The CDR3 length is 13 residues. V was trimmed by 4 bases and J by 11 bases, leaving 17 bases between them. The CDR3 loop reads CASSSSQGSLQYF. The CDR3 bases are TGTGCCAGCAGCTCCTCACAGGGCTCGCTGCAGTACTTC.

V is TRBV28 and J is TRBJ1-5, with 8 bases that match TRBD1. The CDR3 sequence is 15 residues long. The trim removed 6 bases at V and 3 bases at J, leaving 7 bases unmatched. CDR1 and CDR2 from the germline V gene are MDHEN and SYDVKM. The CDR3 is CASRFRGRDNQPQHF. In DNA form, the CDR3 reads TGTGCCAGCAGGTTCAGGGGGCGCGACAATCAGCCCCAGCATTTT.

This clonotype came up many times. The gene calls are TRBV27 and TRBJ2-7, with TRBD1 as a possible D gene (6 bases). Germline V gene data show CDR1 as MNHEY and CDR2 as SMNVEV (reference sequence). The V gene lost 6 bases and the J gene lost 2 bases, with 11 bases spanning the gap. The CDR3 is 13 amino acids. This CDR3 reads CASSQQGAYEQYF. The CDR3 nucleotides read TGTGCCAGCAGCCAACAGGGCGCCTACGAGCAGTACTTC.

This clonotype has a count of ten or more. The rearrangement joins TRBV28 to TRBJ1-4, with TRBD1 as a possible D gene (5 bases). This CDR3 spans 12 amino acids. Deletions cut 5 bases from V and 8 bases from J, with 9 bases between. CDR1 is MDHEN, CDR2 SYDVKM, per germline. The CDR3 here is CASSRGGEKLFF. The DNA of the CDR3 is TGTGCCAGCAGTCGGGGGGGAGAAAAACTGTTTTTT.

This rearrangement joins TRBV11-2 to TRBJ2-5, with D possibly called TRBD1 or TRBD2 (5 bases each). The tail of the sequence fits TRBJ2-1 better, so the J call may be wrong. Per germline, CDR1 SGHAT and CDR2 FQNNGV. This CDR3 is built from 17 residues. The CDR3 spells CASSLMWDDPPNNEQFF. CDR3 nucleotide sequence: TGTGCCAGCAGCTTAATGTGGGACGACCCTCCGAACAATGAGCAGTTCTTC.

This clonotype was counted only a few times. The V call is TRBV28, the J call TRBJ2-2; 8 nucleotides agree with TRBD1. Unmatched junction bases numbered 7, after V lost 6 bases and J lost 4 bases. This CDR3 is built from 15 residues. Germline CDR1 reads MDHEN; CDR2 reads SYDVKM. The CDR3 nucleotides are TGTGCCAGCAGCCCAGGGGGCGCGGGCACCGGGGAGCTGTTTTTT. Its translation is CASSPGGAGTGELFF.

The chain combines TRBV7-3 with TRBJ2-3; D unresolved. There are 15 residues in the CDR3. Germline CDR1 and CDR2: SGHTA and FQGTGA. The germline V and J ends were trimmed by 1 base and 1 base, with 9 bases remaining between them. CDR3 sequence (DNA): TGTGCCAGCAGCTTAAGTAGTACGGGCACAGATACGCAGTATTTT. Its protein product is CASSLSSTGTDTQYF.

This clonotype was counted a few times. The chain recombines TRBV7-2 with TRBJ2-5; D is tentatively TRBD1 or TRBD2 (5 bases each). The CDR3 sequence is 13 residues long. Germline values: CDR1 SGHTA, CDR2 FQGNSA. The V end was cut by 1 base, the J end by 9 bases, with 12 bases between. The CDR3 DNA reads as TGTGCCAGCAGCTTAGGGGGGACCGGGGCCCAGTACTTC. It yields the protein CASSLGGTGAQYF. Combining the CDR3 with reference TRBV7-2 and TRBJ2-5 gives the whole variable domain GAGVSQSPSNKVTEKGKDVELRCDPISGHTALYWYRQSLGQGLEFLIYFQGNSAPDKSGLPSDRFSAERTGGSVSTLTIQRTQQEDSAVYLCASSLGGTGAQYFGPGTRLLVL.

This clonotype was seen a handful of times. The CDR3 sequence is CSATPRVYGYTF. The CDR3, as DNA: TGCAGTGCCACCCCTAGGGTCTATGGCTACACCTTC. The chain has TRBV20-1 and TRBJ1-2; no clear D gene. CDR3 length: 12 amino acids. V lost 6 bases, J lost 4 bases, and 12 bases lay in between. In germline, CDR1 is DFQATT, CDR2 SNEGSKA (reference sequence).

This chain uses TRBV12-3 or TRBV12-4 with TRBJ2-1, with D uncertain. This CDR3 has 16 amino acids. V shed 2 bases and J shed 3 bases, with 14 bases lying between them. CDR3 loop: CASSLFGVLGYNEQFF. CDR3 DNA: TGTGCCAGCAGTTTATTTGGAGTCTTGGGCTACAATGAGCAGTTCTTC.

The chain combines TRBV7-9 with TRBJ2-5, with 7 bases aligning to TRBD2. The end of the DNA aligns better with TRBJ2-7, so the J call may be wrong. Per germline, CDR1 SEHNR and CDR2 FQNEAQ (reference sequence). The length of the CDR3 is 15 residues. CDR3 bases: TGTGCCAGCAGCCCCGAGTCGGGAGGCACCTACGAGCAGTACTTC. It is translated as CASSPESGGTYEQYF.